This TCR beta chain was identified during a study of T-cell reconstitution after alpha-beta-depleted transplantation in children. For TCRbeta, the library was prepared with unique molecular identifiers. Using its own MiXCR run on the PCR reads, TCRdb lists one record per CDR3 protein. The repertoire consists of hundreds of thousands of distinct CDR3 sequences, with 15% to 20% occurring once and the leading ten covering about 1.1%. This clonotype was detected many times. V dropped 4 bases and J dropped 7; count of bases not matched to a gene: 16. The CDR3 loop spans 16 amino acids. CDR1 and CDR2 from the germline V gene are SQVTM and ANQGSEA.

The sequence came from a human donor who donated a stem cell graft to a child with acute myeloid leukemia. J is TRBJ2-5 and V is TRBV29-1; 9 bases map to TRBD1. This material consisted of PBMCs from the stem cell graft donor, taken from the stem cell graft. CDR3 loop: CSVVGGTGLFSGTQYF. The CDR3 coding sequence is TGCAGCGTTGTAGGTGGGACAGGGCTTTTTTCGGGGACCCAGTACTTC.